Each of the 19 T cell receptor beta chains below was sequenced from the same sample in a study of beta chain features in type 1 diabetes. As every portion of the isolated RNA was reverse transcribed, the sequencing read expressed TCRB transcripts. The table came from immunoSEQ multiplex PCR; TCRdb's copy has only in-frame clones and leaves some out. The table records hundreds of thousands of clones, approximately 30% of them present only once. Sequencing input: naive CD4+ T cells from blood. The receptors shown here come from a man aged 18 to 29 in good health.

The chain employs TRBV6-5 and TRBJ2-3; weak D call: TRBD2 (5 bases). The CDR3 runs 15 residues. Trimming cost V 2 bases and J 4 bases, with 13 bases left between them. Germline V lookup: CDR1 MNHEY, CDR2 SVGAGI. CDR3: CASSYAGASADTQYF. CDR3 bases: TGTGCCAGCAGTTACGCGGGTGCCTCGGCAGATACGCAGTATTTT.

The gene calls are TRBV29-1 and TRBJ2-5; TRBD2 aligns across 9 bases. This CDR3 contains 15 residues. The germline V gene has CDR1 SQVTM and CDR2 ANQGSEA. Trimming took 2 bases from V and 5 from J; bases not matched to a gene: 9. Here the CDR3 DNA reads TGCAGCGTTGAAAGGAGCGGGGGGCTGGGGGAGACCCAGTACTTC. Translation gives CSVERSGGLGETQYF.

This clone was counted a few times. This sequence joins TRBV2 and TRBJ2-1, with a weak D call TRBD1 (5 bases). This CDR3 contains 13 residues. Germline values: CDR1 SNHLY, CDR2 FYNNEI. V shed 3 bases and J shed 8 bases, with 11 bases lying between them. The CDR3, as DNA: TGTGCCAGCAGTGATGATAGGGGCTATGAGCAGTTCTTC. As protein: CASSDDRGYEQFF. Filled out from reference TRBV2 and TRBJ2-1, the complete variable domain reads EPEVTQTPSHQVTQMGQEVILRCVPISNHLYFYWYRQILGQKVEFLVSFYNNEISEKSEIFDDQFSVERPDGSNFTLKIRSTKLEDSAMYFCASSDDRGYEQFFGPGTRLTVL.

This clone was detected only once. The chain carries TRBV9 and TRBJ2-1, with 11 bases matching TRBD2. The CDR3 runs 15 residues. Germline V gives CDR1 SGDLS, CDR2 YYNGEE. With 0 bases clipped from V and 13 bases from J, the junction kept 9 bases outside the gene matches. CDR3 nucleotides: TGTGCCAGCAGCGTAGCTGGGATAGCGGGAGGGCTCCAGTTCTTC. It encodes CASSVAGIAGGLQFF.

This clone has only a few counts. The rearrangement links TRBV10-3 to TRBJ1-4; D unresolved. The CDR3 loop spans 15 amino acids. Trimming shortened V by 6 bases and J by 8 bases, and 19 bases separated the two germline ends. Germline V gives CDR1 ENHRY, CDR2 SYGVKD. The CDR3 loop is CAISSTVGQGEKLFF. DNA of the CDR3: TGTGCCATCAGCTCCACAGTAGGGCAAGGGGAAAAACTGTTTTTT.

The genes are TRBV7-2 and TRBJ2-1; 11 bases match TRBD2. This CDR3 is 15 amino acids long. Losses at the gene ends were 4 bases for V and 5 bases for J; bases not matched to a gene: 4. CDR1 and CDR2 from the germline V gene are SGHTA and FQGNSA. The CDR3: CASSSTTSGNNEQFF. CDR3 sequence (DNA): TGTGCCAGCAGCTCAACGACTAGCGGGAACAATGAGCAGTTCTTC.

Only a few counts were recorded for this clone. The CDR3 DNA is TGTGCCTGGAGTGTGTATTGGGGGAGGCACGAGCAGTACTTC. It encodes CAWSVYWGRHEQYF. This rearrangement joins TRBV30 to TRBJ2-7, with D maybe TRBD2 (6 bases). V lost 0 bases to trimming and J lost 5 bases, with 14 bases between them. Germline CDR1 reads GTSNPN; CDR2 reads SVGIG (reference sequence). The CDR3 sequence is 14 residues long.

This clone was observed a handful of times. The chain recombines TRBV29-1 with TRBJ2-5, with D unclear. Trimming took off 2 bases at V and 2 bases at J, with 6 bases between the two ends. The CDR3 has 12 amino acids. CDR1 SQVTM and CDR2 ANQGSEA come from the germline V gene. The CDR3 nucleotides are TGCAGCGTTGAACCCGGACAAGAGACCCAGTACTTC. Protein: CSVEPGQETQYF. Full variable domain (remainder filled in from reference TRBV29-1 and TRBJ2-5): SAVISQKPSRDICQRGTSLTIQCQVDSQVTMMFWYRQQPGQSLTLIATANQGSEATYESGFVIDKFPISRPNLTFSTLTVSNMSPEDSSIYLCSVEPGQETQYFGPGTRLLVL.

This clone turned up a few times. CDR3 bases: TGTGCCAGCAGTTCAACAGGTTACGGGGCCAACGTCCTGACTTTC. Translating gives CASSSTGYGANVLTF. The V gene is TRBV2, the J gene TRBJ2-6; the D gene is possibly TRBD1 (5 bases). V lost 5 bases, J lost 4 bases, and 12 bases lay in between. The CDR3 length is 15 residues. Germline values: CDR1 SNHLY, CDR2 FYNNEI.

The genes are TRBV5-1 and TRBJ2-1; no clear D. The germline gives CDR1 SGHRS, CDR2 YFSETQ. This CDR3 comprises 15 residues. Trimming took 1 base from V and 6 from J, leaving 14 bases between them. The CDR3 DNA reads TGCGCCAGCAGCTTGTTTACCGCTGCTTCCAATGAGCAGTTCTTC. Translated: CASSLFTAASNEQFF.

A few counts support this clone. The rearrangement joins TRBV30 to TRBJ2-4; TRBD1 or TRBD2 may be the D gene (5 bases each). This CDR3 comprises 15 residues. Trimming took off 2 bases at V and 0 bases at J, with 11 bases between the two ends. Per germline, CDR1 GTSNPN and CDR2 SVGIG (reference sequence). The CDR3: CAWSPTGLAKNIQYF. In DNA, the CDR3 is TGTGCCTGGAGTCCTACGGGGCTAGCCAAAAACATTCAGTACTTC.

The table lists this clone with a few counts. The rearrangement links TRBV9 to TRBJ1-2, with a weak D call TRBD1 (6 bases). The CDR3 contains 15 residues. Per the germline V gene, CDR1 is SGDLS and CDR2 is YYNGEE. Trimming removed 4 bases from V and 5 bases from J, with 18 bases in between. This chain's CDR3 is CASSLLADSPYGYTF. The CDR3 bases are TGTGCCAGCAGCCTCCTCGCGGACAGCCCATATGGCTACACCTTC.

Only one count was recorded for this clone. The chain is built from TRBV30 and TRBJ2-3; possible D gene TRBD2, 5 bases. CDR3 length equals 15 residues. The V gene lost 0 bases and the J gene lost 1 base, with 11 bases spanning the gap. Per germline, CDR1 GTSNPN and CDR2 SVGIG (reference sequence). Here the CDR3 DNA reads TGTGCCTGGAGTGTACAGAGCGGAGGCACAGATACGCAGTATTTT. Translated: CAWSVQSGGTDTQYF.

The chain recombines TRBV28 with TRBJ2-7; TRBD1 matches at 8 bases. V shed 6 bases and J 3 bases; nucleotides not matched to a gene: 10. CDR1 and CDR2 from the germline V gene are MDHEN and SYDVKM. This CDR3 spans 15 amino acids. The CDR3 DNA is TGTGCCAGCAGGACCCAGGGGGCGCAAGGCTACGAGCAGTACTTC. Amino acid sequence: CASRTQGAQGYEQYF.

The chain couples TRBV7-9 to TRBJ2-3; D is perhaps TRBD1 or TRBD2 (5 bases each). Trimming removed 8 bases at V and 8 bases at J, with 11 bases between. Germline CDR1 is SEHNR and CDR2 is FQNEAQ (reference sequence). The CDR3 loop spans 11 amino acids. CDR3 in DNA: TGTGCCAGCGGAATCGGGACTACGCAGTATTTT. It yields the protein CASGIGTTQYF.

This chain uses TRBV5-1 with TRBJ2-5, with D hard to call. Germline CDR1 reads SGHRS; CDR2 reads YFSETQ. This CDR3 is built from 14 residues. The germline V and J ends were trimmed by 2 bases and 2 bases, with 10 bases remaining between them. The CDR3: CASSLRIPQETQYF. CDR3 in DNA: TGCGCCAGCAGCTTACGCATACCTCAAGAGACCCAGTACTTC.

This clone came up a few times. The CDR3 loop is CSVSGLAGSHYNEQFF. The CDR3 DNA reads TGCAGCGTTTCGGGACTAGCGGGGTCTCACTACAATGAGCAGTTCTTC. This chain joins TRBV29-1 and TRBJ2-1; 13 bases are a match to TRBD2. The CDR3 loop spans 16 amino acids. Looked up from germline, CDR1 is SQVTM and CDR2 is ANQGSEA. Losses at the gene ends were 5 bases for V and 3 bases for J; bases not matched to a gene: 7.

The rearrangement uses TRBV16 and TRBJ2-7; D perhaps matches TRBD1 (5 bases). V gave up 4 bases and J gave up 3 bases, with 7 bases separating them. CDR1 and CDR2 from the germline V gene are KGHSY and FQNENV. This CDR3 has 12 residues. As DNA, the CDR3 is TGTGCCAGCAGCCCAGGGTACTACGAGCAGTACTTC. Amino acid sequence: CASSPGYYEQYF.

The J gene is TRBJ1-3, the V gene TRBV4-2; 10 bases map to TRBD1. The V segment lost 6 bases and the J segment 7 bases; nucleotides outside the gene matches: 12. This CDR3 comprises 16 residues. In germline, CDR1 is LGHNA, CDR2 YNFKEQ. The CDR3 sequence is CASSTRDRGSGNTIYF. In nucleotides, the CDR3 is TGTGCCAGCAGTACCCGGGACAGGGGCTCCGGCAACACCATATATTTT.